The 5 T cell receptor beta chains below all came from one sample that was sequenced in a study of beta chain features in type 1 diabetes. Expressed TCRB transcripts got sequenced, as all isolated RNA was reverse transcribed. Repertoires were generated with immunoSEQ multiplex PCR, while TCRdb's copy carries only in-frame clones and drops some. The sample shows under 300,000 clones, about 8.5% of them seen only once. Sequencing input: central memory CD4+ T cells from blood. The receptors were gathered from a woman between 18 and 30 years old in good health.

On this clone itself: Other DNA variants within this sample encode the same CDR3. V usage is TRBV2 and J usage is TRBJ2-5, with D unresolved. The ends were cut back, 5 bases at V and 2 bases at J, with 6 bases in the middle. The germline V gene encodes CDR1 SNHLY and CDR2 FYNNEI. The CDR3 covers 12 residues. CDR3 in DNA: TGTGCCAGCAGTCTGTATCAAGAGACCCAGTACTTC. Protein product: CASSLYQETQYF.

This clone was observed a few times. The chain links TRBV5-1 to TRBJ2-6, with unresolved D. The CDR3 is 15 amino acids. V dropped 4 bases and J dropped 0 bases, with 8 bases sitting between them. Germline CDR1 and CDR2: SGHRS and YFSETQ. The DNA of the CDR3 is TGCGCCAGCAGCCCTGCCCGCTCTGGGGCCAACGTCCTGACTTTC. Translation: CASSPARSGANVLTF. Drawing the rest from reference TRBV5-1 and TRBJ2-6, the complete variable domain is KAGVTQTPRYLIKTRGQQVTLSCSPISGHRSVSWYQQTPGQGLQFLFEYFSETQRNKGNFPGRFSGRQFSNSRSEMNVSTLELGDSALYLCASSPARSGANVLTFGAGSRLTVL.

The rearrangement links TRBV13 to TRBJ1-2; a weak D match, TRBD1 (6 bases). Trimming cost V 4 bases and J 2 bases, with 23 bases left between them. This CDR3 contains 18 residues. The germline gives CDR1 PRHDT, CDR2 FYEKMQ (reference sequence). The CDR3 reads CASSSTRRTGGKNYGYTF. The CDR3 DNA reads TGTGCCAGCAGCTCGACACGACGAACCGGGGGCAAGAACTATGGCTACACCTTC.

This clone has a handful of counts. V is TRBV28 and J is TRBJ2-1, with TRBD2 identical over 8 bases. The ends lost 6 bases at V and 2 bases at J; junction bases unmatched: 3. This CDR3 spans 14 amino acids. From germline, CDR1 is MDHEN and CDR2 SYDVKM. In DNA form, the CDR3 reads TGTGCCAGCAGACGGGGGGGCACCTACAATGAGCAGTTCTTC. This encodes CASRRGGTYNEQFF.

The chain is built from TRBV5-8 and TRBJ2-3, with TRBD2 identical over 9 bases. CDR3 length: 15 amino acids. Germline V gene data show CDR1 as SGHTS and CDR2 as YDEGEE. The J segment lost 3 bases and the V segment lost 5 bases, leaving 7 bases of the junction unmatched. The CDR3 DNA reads TGTGCCAGCAGTCCGGGGCTAGCGGGAACAGATACGCAGTATTTT. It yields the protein CASSPGLAGTDTQYF.